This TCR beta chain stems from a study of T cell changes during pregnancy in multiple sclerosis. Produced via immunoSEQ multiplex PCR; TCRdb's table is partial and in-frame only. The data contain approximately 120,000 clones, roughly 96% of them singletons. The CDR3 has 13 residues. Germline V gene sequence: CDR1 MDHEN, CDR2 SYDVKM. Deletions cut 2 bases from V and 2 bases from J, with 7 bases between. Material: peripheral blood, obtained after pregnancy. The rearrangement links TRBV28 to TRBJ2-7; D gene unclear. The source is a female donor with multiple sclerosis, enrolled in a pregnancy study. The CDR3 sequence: CASSLTRTYEQYF. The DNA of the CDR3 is TGTGCCAGCAGTTTAACGCGTACCTACGAGCAGTACTTC.